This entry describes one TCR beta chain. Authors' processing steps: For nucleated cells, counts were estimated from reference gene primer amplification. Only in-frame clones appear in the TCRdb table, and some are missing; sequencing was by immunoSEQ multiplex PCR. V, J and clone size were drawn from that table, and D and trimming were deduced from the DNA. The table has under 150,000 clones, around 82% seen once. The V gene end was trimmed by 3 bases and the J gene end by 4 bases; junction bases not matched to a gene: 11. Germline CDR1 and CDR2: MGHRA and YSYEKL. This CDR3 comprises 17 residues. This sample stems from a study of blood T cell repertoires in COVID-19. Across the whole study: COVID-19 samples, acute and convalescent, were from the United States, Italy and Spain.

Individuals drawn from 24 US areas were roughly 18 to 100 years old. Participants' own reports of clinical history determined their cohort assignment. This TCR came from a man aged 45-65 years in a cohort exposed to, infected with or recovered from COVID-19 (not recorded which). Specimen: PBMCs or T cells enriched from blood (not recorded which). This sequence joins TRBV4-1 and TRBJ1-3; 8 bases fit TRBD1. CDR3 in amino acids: CASSQISGGAAGNTIYF. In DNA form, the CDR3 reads TGCGCCAGCAGCCAGATCTCAGGGGGCGCCGCAGGAAACACCATATATTTT.